Listed below are T cell receptor beta chains from one sample, sequenced in a study of blood T cell repertoires in COVID-19. This table comes from immunoSEQ multiplex PCR, and its TCRdb copy is limited to in-frame clones, with some not included. The data contain about 200,000 clones, 84% of them seen just once; the ten biggest clones take up 3.2%. The specimen was PBMCs or T cells enriched from blood (not recorded which). The receptors stem from a woman in her 30s who had been exposed to COVID-19. The CDR3 runs from the conserved cysteine through the conserved F or W. D genes are given only for firm matches. Size is omitted from some rows. Given values are once, few, many or a class for expanded clones.

TRBJ2-3,TRBV13,NA,NA,TGTGCCAGCAGCCCGACGACTTACACAGATACGCAGTATTTT,CASSPTTYTDTQYF
TRBJ1-4,TRBV20-1,NA,NA,TGCAGTGCCGAAATACAGGGAGTTGGTTTTTTT,CSAEIQGVGFF
TRBJ2-5,TRBV5-1,NA,NA,TGCGCCAGCAGTTTTTATGATAAGAGGACCCAGTACTTC,CASSFYDKRTQYF
TRBJ2-5,TRBV6-5,NA,NA,TGTGCCAGCAGTTATCAGGGTGTAGAGACCCAGTACTTC,CASSYQGVETQYF
TRBJ1-5,TRBV5-6,NA,TRBD1,TGTGCCAGCAGCTTGATGGACAGGGAGGACAATCAGCCCCAGCATTTT,CASSLMDREDNQPQHF
TRBJ2-2,TRBV14,NA,TRBD1,TGTGCCAGCAGCCAAGCCAGGGGGCGCGGGGACACCGGGGAGCTGTTTTTT,CASSQARGRGDTGELFF
TRBJ1-2,TRBV2,NA,NA,TGTGCCAGCACCCTATCATTTGGCTACACCTTC,CASTLSFGYTF
TRBJ2-7,TRBV11-2,NA,TRBD2,TGTGCCAGCAGCCGGACTAGCCCGTACGAGCAGTACTTC,CASSRTSPYEQYF
TRBJ1-2,TRBV5-1,NA,TRBD1,TGCGCCAGCAGCTTACGGACAGGCGACTATGGCTACACCTTC,CASSLRTGDYGYTF
TRBJ1-2,TRBV10-3,few,NA,TGTGCCATCAGTGTGAGCAGGGCGCAGGACTATGGCTACACCTTC,CAISVSRAQDYGYTF
TRBJ2-2,TRBV5-1,NA,TRBD2,TGCGCCAGCAGCTTGGCGGGGGGGTTCACCGGGGAGCTGTTTTTT,CASSLAGGFTGELFF
TRBJ1-5,TRBV23-1,few,NA,TGCGCCAGCAGTCAGACACCGAGTTTGCCCCAGCATTTT,CASSQTPSLPQHF
TRBJ2-3,TRBV4-3,NA,NA,TGCGCCAGCAGCCAAGATCCAAGAGGCACAGATACGCAGTATTTT,CASSQDPRGTDTQYF
TRBJ2-1,TRBV13,NA,TRBD2,TGTGCCAGCAGCTCCCCTAGCGGGGGGTCCAATGAGCAGTTCTTC,CASSSPSGGSNEQFF
TRBJ2-7,TRBV7-9,NA,NA,TGTGCCAGCAGCGTGGCAGGGAACTACGAGCAGTACTTC,CASSVAGNYEQYF
TRBJ2-1,TRBV6-2/TRBV6-3,NA,NA,TGTGCCAGCAGCCTTTACAGGGAATCCTACAATGAGCAGTTCTTC,CASSLYRESYNEQFF
TRBJ1-6,TRBV27,NA,NA,TGTGCCAGCAGTTCGAGGCGTGCCTCCTATAATTCACCCCTCCACTTT,CASSSRRASYNSPLHF